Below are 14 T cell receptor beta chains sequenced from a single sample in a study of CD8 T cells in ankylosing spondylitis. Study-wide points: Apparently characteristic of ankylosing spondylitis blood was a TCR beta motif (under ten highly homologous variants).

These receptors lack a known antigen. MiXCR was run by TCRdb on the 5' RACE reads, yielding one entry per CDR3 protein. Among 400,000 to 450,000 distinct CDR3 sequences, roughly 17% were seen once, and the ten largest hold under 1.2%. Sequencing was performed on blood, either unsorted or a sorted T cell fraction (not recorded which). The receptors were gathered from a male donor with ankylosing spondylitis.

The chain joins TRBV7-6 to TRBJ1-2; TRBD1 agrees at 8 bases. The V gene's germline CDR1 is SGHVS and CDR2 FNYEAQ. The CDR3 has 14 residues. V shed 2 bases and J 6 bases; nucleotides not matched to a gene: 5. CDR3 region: CASSLSQQGDGYTF. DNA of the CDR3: TGTGCCAGCAGCTTATCCCAACAGGGGGATGGCTACACCTTC.

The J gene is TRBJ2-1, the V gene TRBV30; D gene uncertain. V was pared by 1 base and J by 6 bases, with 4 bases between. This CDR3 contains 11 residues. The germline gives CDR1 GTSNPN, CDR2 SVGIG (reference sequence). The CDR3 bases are TGTGCCTGGAGTGCGCTCAATGAGCAGTTCTTC. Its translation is CAWSALNEQFF. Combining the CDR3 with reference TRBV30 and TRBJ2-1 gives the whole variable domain SQTIHQWPATLVQPVGSPLSLECTVEGTSNPNLYWYRQAAGRGLQLLFYSVGIGQISSEVPQNLSASRPQDRQFILSSKKLLLSDSGFYLCAWSALNEQFFGPGTRLTVL.

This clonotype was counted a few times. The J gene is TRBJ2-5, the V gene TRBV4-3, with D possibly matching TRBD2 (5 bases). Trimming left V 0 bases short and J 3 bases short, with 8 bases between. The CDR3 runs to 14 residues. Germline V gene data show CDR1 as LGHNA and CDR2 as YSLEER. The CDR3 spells CASSQDLGEETQYF. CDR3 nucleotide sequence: TGCGCCAGCAGCCAAGATCTCGGGGAAGAGACCCAGTACTTC.

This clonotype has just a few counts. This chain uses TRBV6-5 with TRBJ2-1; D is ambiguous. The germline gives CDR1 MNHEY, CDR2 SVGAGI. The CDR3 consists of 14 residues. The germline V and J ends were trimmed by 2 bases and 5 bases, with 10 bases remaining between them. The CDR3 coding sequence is TGTGCCAGCAGTTACGCCGGCATCGACAATGAGCAGTTCTTC. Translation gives CASSYAGIDNEQFF.

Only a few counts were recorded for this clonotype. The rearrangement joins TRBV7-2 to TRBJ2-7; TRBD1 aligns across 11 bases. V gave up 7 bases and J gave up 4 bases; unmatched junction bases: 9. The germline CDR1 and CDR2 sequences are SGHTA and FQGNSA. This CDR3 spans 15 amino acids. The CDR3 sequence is CASILPGQGVYEQYF. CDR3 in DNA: TGTGCCAGCATTCTACCGGGACAGGGGGTTTACGAGCAGTACTTC.

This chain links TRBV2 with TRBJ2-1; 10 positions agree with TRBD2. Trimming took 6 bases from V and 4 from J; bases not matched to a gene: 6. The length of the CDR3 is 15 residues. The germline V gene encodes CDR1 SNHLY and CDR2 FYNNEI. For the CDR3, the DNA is TGTGCCAGCAGCGGAGCGGGGGGGGCTTACAATGAGCAGTTCTTC. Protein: CASSGAGGAYNEQFF.

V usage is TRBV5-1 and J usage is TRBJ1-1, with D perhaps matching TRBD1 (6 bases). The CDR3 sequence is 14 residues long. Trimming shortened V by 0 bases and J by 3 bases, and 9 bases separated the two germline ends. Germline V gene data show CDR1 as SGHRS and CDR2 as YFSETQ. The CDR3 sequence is CASSLEGVYTEAFF. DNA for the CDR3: TGCGCCAGCAGCTTGGAGGGGGTTTACACTGAAGCTTTCTTT.

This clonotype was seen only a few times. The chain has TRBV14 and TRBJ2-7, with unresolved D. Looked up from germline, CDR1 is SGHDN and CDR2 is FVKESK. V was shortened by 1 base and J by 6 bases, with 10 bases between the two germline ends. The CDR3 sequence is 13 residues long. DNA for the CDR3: TGTGCCAGCAGCCAAGGAGCGAATCTCGAGCAGTACTTC. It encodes CASSQGANLEQYF.

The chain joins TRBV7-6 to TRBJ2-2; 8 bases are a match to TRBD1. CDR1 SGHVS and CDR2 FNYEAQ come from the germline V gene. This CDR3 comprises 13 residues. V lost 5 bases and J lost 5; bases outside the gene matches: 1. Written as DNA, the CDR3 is TGTGCCAGCAGCCGGACAGGGACCGGGGAGCTGTTTTTT. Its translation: CASSRTGTGELFF.

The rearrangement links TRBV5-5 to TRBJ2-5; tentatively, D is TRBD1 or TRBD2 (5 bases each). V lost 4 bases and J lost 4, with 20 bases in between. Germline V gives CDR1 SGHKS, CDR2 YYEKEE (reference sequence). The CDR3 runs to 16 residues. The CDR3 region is CASSPRAGTNLETQYF. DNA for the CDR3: TGTGCCAGCAGCCCCCGCGCCGGGACGAACTTAGAGACCCAGTACTTC.

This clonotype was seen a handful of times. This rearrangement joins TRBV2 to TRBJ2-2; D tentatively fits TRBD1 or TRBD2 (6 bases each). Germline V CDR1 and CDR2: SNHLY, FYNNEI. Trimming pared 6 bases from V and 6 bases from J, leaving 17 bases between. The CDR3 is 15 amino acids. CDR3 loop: CASSPRLGGSGELFF. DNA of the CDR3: TGTGCCAGCAGCCCTCGGCTGGGGGGCTCCGGGGAGCTGTTTTTT. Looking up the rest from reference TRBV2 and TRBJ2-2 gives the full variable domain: EPEVTQTPSHQVTQMGQEVILRCVPISNHLYFYWYRQILGQKVEFLVSFYNNEISEKSEIFDDQFSVERPDGSNFTLKIRSTKLEDSAMYFCASSPRLGGSGELFFGEGSRLTVL.

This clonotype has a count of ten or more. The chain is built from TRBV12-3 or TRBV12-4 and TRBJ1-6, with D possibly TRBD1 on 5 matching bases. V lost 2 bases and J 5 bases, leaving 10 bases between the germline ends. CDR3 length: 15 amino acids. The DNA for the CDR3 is TGTGCCAGCAGTTTATTTGGGGGTAATAATTCACCCCTCCACTTT. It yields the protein CASSLFGGNNSPLHF.

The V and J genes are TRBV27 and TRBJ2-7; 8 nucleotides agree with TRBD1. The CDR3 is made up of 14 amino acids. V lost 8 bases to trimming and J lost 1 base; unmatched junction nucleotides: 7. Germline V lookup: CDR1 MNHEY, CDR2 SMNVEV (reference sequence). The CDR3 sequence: CASPRQGLSYEQYF. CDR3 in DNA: TGTGCCAGCCCACGACAGGGGTTATCCTACGAGCAGTACTTC.

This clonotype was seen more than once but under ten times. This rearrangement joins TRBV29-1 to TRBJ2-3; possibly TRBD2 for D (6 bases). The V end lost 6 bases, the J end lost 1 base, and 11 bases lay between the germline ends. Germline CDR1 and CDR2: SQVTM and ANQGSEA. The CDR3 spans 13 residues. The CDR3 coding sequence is TGCAGCGTGACTAGATCAGGCACAGATACGCAGTATTTT. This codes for CSVTRSGTDTQYF.